A single sample gave rise to the 7 T cell receptor beta chains below, sequenced in a study of blood T cell repertoires in COVID-19. Profiling relied on immunoSEQ multiplex PCR, and the TCRdb table lists in-frame clones only, not all of them. The sample contains some 45,000 clones, more than 65% of which appear only once. The sequenced sample consisted of peripheral blood. The receptors derive from a woman aged 60-75 years with acute or convalescent COVID-19.

This chain joins TRBV10-3 and TRBJ2-1, with TRBD2 identical over 13 bases. The V gene end was trimmed by 11 bases and the J gene end by 7 bases; junction bases not matched to a gene: 11. CDR3 length: 15 residues. Germline V gene data show CDR1 as ENHRY and CDR2 as SYGVKD. In nucleotides, the CDR3 is TGTGCCGTCTCCCCGACTAGCGGGGGGCGGAATGAGCAGTTCTTC. Its protein product is CAVSPTSGGRNEQFF.

The gene calls are TRBV9 and TRBJ2-7; TRBD2 matches 9 bases. This CDR3 contains 14 residues. Losses at the gene ends were 3 bases for V and 7 bases for J; bases not matched to a gene: 8. The germline CDR1 and CDR2 sequences are SGDLS and YYNGEE. The CDR3 DNA is TGTGCCAGCAGCGCGACTAGCGGACGGGGGGAGCAGTACTTC. This translates into CASSATSGRGEQYF.

J is TRBJ2-2 and V is TRBV27; 8 bases align to TRBD1. Germline lookup yields CDR1 MNHEY and CDR2 SMNVEV (reference sequence). This CDR3 region has 18 residues. V dropped 6 bases and J dropped 1; count of bases not matched to a gene: 13. The DNA for the CDR3 is TGTGCCAGCAGGAATCAGGGCCACAGGGGGTTGAACACCGGGGAGCTGTTTTTT. Protein sequence: CASRNQGHRGLNTGELFF.

CDR3 DNA: TGTGCCAGCAGAGCGGGGACAGAGACCCAGTACTTC. It is translated as CASRAGTETQYF. This chain connects TRBV6-5 to TRBJ2-5, with 7 bases lining up with TRBD2. This CDR3 is built from 12 residues. Germline-derived CDR1 and CDR2 are MNHEY and SVGAGI. The ends lost 6 bases at V and 4 bases at J; junction bases unmatched: 2.

The CDR3 spells CASSSGQGMIQETQYF. DNA for the CDR3: TGTGCCAGCTCATCTGGACAGGGGATGATCCAAGAGACCCAGTACTTC. The chain couples TRBV18 to TRBJ2-5, with TRBD1 identical over 9 bases. The CDR3 consists of 16 residues. The V gene end was trimmed by 5 bases and the J gene end by 1 base; junction bases not matched to a gene: 8. Per the germline V gene, CDR1 is KGHSH and CDR2 is LQKENI.

The CDR3 region is CASSESSGANVLTF. CDR3 nucleotide sequence: TGTGCCAGCAGTGAGAGCTCTGGGGCCAACGTCCTGACTTTC. The V call is TRBV6-1, the J call TRBJ2-6, with D unclear. CDR3 length: 14 residues. The V gene's germline CDR1 is MNHNS and CDR2 SASEGT. V was shortened by 3 bases and J by 0 bases, with 3 bases between the two germline ends.

This clone has a handful of counts. This chain connects TRBV3-1 (or the pseudogene TRBV3-2) to TRBJ2-1, with 9 positions matching TRBD2. The V segment lost 4 bases and the J segment 7 bases; nucleotides outside the gene matches: 8. The germline V gene has CDR1 LGHDT and CDR2 YNNKEL (reference sequence). The CDR3 extends over 15 amino acids. The CDR3 coding sequence is TGTGCCAGCAGCCCCAGGGCGGGGGGGCGGAATGAGCAGTTCTTC. Protein: CASSPRAGGRNEQFF.